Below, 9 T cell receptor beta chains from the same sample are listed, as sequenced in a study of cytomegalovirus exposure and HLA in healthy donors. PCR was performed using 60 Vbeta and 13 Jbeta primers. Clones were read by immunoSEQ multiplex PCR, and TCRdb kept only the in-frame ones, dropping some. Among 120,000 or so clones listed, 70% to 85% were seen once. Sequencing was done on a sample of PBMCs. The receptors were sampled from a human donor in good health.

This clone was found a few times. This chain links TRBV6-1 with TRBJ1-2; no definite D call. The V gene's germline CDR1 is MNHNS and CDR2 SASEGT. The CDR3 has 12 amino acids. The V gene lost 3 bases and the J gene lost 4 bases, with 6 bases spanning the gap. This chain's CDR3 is CASSDTAYGYTF. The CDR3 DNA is TGTGCCAGCAGTGACACAGCCTATGGCTACACCTTC.

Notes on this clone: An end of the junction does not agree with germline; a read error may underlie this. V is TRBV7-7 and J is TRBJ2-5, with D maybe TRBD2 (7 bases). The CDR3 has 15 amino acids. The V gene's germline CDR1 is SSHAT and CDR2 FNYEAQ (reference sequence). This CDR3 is CASSQLGGRGETQYF. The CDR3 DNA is TGTGCTAGCAGCCAGCTCGGGGGGCGCGGGGAGACCCAGTACTTC.

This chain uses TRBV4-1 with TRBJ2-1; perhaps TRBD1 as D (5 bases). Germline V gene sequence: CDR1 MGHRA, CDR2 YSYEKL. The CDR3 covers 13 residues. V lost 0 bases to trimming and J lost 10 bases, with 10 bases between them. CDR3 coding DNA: TGCGCCAGCAGCCAAGATGGGCAGGGCGAGCAGTTCTTC. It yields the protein CASSQDGQGEQFF.

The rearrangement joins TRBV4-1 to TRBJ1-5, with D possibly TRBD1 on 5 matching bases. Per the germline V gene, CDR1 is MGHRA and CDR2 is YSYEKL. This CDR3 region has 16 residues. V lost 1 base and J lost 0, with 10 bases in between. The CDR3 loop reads CASSQGDLYSNQPQHF. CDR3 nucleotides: TGCGCCAGCAGCCAAGGGGACTTATATAGCAATCAGCCCCAGCATTTT.

CDR3 sequence reads: CASSQDSSLSGRAEEQYF. CDR3 DNA: TGTGCCAGCAGCCAAGATTCGTCCTTAAGCGGGAGGGCCGAAGAGCAGTACTTC. The V and J genes are TRBV4-2 and TRBJ2-7, with 10 bases identical to TRBD2. Germline V gives CDR1 LGHNA, CDR2 YNFKEQ. The junction had 15 bases not matched to a gene; V was cut back by 0 bases and J by 7 bases. The CDR3 contains 18 residues.

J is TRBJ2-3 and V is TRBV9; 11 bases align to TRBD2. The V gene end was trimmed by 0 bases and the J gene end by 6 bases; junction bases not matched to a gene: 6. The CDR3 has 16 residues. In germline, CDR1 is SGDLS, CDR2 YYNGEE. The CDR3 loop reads CASSVGISGRADTQYF. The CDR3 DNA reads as TGTGCCAGCAGCGTAGGCATTAGCGGGAGGGCGGATACGCAGTATTTT.

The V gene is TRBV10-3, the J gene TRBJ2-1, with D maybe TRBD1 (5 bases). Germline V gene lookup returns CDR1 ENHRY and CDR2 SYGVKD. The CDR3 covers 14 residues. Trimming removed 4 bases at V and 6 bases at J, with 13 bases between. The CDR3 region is CAISGGPGGNEQFF. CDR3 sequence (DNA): TGTGCCATCAGTGGGGGCCCGGGCGGCAATGAGCAGTTCTTC.

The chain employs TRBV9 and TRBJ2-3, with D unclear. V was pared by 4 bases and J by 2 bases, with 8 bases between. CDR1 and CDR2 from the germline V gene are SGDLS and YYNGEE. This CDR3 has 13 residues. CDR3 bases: TGTGCCAGCAGCCTCACTTACACAGATACGCAGTATTTT. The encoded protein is CASSLTYTDTQYF.

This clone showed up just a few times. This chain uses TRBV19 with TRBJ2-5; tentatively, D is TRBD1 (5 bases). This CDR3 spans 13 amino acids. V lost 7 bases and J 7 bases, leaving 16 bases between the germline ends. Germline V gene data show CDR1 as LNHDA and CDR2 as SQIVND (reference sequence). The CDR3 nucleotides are TGTGCCAGTATAGGGGCCCCCTTAGGGACCCAGTACTTC. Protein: CASIGAPLGTQYF.